This TCR beta chain is drawn from a study of T cell changes during pregnancy in multiple sclerosis. Germline values: CDR1 MNHNS, CDR2 SASEGT. Trimming removed 4 bases from V and 7 bases from J; junction bases left unmatched: 15. The CDR3 runs to 16 residues. By sample share, this clone is medium-sized. Sequenced by immunoSEQ multiplex PCR; TCRdb stores in-frame clones only, minus some. The data show 13,000 to 15,000 clones, with just over 85% seen just once and around 19% held by the top ten. The material sequenced was CD8+ T cells from peripheral blood mononuclear cells, taken in the first trimester of pregnancy. The TCR was taken from a female donor with multiple sclerosis, enrolled in a pregnancy study. J is TRBJ2-7 and V is TRBV6-1; the match to TRBD1 covers 8 bases. The CDR3 reads CASSAPPDREILEQYF. The CDR3 coding sequence is TGTGCCAGCAGTGCTCCTCCGGACAGGGAAATTTTAGAGCAGTACTTC.